This T cell receptor beta chain is drawn from a study of shared clonotypes between healthy human individuals. Germline V gives CDR1 LNHNV, CDR2 YYDKDF (reference sequence). The CDR3 consists of 15 residues. V dropped 0 bases and J dropped 6 bases, with 15 bases sitting between them. This table comes from immunoSEQ multiplex PCR, and its TCRdb copy is limited to in-frame clones, with some not included. This sample has under 750,000 clones; 72% occur once, and the top ten carry under 2%. The sequence was obtained from a woman in her thirties in good health. The sample consisted of memory CD4+ T cells sorted from blood. Subset noted: CD45RA-negative fraction. The chain couples TRBV15 to TRBJ2-7; TRBD1 is a possible D gene (5 bases). CDR3 region: CATSRDGSGWSEQYF. CDR3 bases: TGTGCCACCAGCAGAGATGGGTCAGGGTGGAGCGAGCAGTACTTC.